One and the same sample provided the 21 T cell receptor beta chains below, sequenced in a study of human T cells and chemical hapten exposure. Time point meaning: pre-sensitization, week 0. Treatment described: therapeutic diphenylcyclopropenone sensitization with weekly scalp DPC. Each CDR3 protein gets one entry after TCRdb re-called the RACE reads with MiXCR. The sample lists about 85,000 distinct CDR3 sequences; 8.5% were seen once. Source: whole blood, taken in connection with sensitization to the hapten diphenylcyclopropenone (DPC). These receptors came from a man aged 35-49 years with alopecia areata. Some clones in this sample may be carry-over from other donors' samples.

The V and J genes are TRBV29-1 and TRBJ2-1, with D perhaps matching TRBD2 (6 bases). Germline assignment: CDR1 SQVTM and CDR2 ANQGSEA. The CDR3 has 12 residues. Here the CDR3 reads CISAGLYNEQFF. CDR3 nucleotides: TGCATCTCCGCGGGGCTCTACAATGAGCAGTTCTTC.

Here the CDR3 DNA reads TGCGCCAGCAGCTCCGGGACTCCTCTCTCCTACGAGCAGTACTTC. Its translation: CASSSGTPLSYEQYF. The V gene is TRBV5-1, the J gene TRBJ2-7; the D gene is possibly TRBD2 (6 bases). Between the trimmed V and J ends, which lost 3 bases and 0 bases, there was a span of 13 bases. This CDR3 is 15 amino acids long. CDR1 and CDR2 from the germline V gene are SGHRS and YFSETQ.

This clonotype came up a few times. CDR3 amino acids: CASSQLAGVNNEQFF. For the CDR3, the DNA is TGTGCCAGCAGCCAACTAGCGGGAGTTAACAATGAGCAGTTCTTC. The V and J genes are TRBV3-1 and TRBJ2-1; 10 positions match TRBD2. Unmatched junction bases numbered 3, after V lost 2 bases and J lost 5 bases. Per the germline V gene, CDR1 is LGHDT and CDR2 is YNNKEL (reference sequence). The CDR3 is 15 residues long.

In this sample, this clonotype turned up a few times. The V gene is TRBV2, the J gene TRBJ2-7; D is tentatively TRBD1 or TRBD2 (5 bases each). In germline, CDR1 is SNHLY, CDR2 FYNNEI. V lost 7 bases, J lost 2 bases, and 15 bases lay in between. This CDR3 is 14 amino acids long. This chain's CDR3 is CASTRDRAAYEQYV. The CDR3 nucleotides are TGTGCCAGCACACGGGACCGTGCGGCCTACGAGCAGTACGTC.

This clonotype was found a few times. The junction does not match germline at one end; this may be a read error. The DNA for the CDR3 is TGTGTCAGCAGCTTAACCGGGACAGATACGCAGTATTTT. This codes for CVSSLTGTDTQYF. The chain joins TRBV5-4 to TRBJ2-3; D is unclear. Looked up from germline, CDR1 is SGHNT and CDR2 is YYREEE (reference sequence). The CDR3 contains 13 residues.

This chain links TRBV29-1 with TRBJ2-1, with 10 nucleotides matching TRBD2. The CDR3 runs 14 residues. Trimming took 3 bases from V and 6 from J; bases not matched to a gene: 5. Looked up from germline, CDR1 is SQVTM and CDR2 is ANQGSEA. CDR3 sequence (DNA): TGCAGCGTTGAGAGCGGGGGGGGGTCCAATGAGCAGTTCTTC. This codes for CSVESGGGSNEQFF.

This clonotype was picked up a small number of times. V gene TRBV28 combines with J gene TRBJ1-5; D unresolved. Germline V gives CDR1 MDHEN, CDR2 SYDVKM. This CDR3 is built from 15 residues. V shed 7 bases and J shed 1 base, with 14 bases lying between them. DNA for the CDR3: TGTGCCAGCAACGACCCTCCGGTGAGCAATCAGCCCCAGCATTTT. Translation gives CASNDPPVSNQPQHF.

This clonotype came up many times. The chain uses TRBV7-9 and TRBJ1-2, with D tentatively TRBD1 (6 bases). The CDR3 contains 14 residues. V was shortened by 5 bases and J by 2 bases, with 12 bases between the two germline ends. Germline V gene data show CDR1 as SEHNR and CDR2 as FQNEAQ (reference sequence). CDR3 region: CASSQFQGNYGYTF. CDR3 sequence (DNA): TGTGCCAGCAGCCAATTCCAGGGGAACTATGGCTACACCTTC.

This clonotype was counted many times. This CDR3 is CASSPGLAAFNTQYF. The CDR3 DNA is TGTGCCAGCAGCCCGGGACTAGCGGCGTTCAATACGCAGTATTTT. The chain uses TRBV2 and TRBJ2-3, with 11 bases lining up with TRBD2. CDR3 length: 15 residues. Germline CDR1 SNHLY, CDR2 FYNNEI. The J segment lost 7 bases and the V segment lost 6 bases, leaving 9 bases of the junction unmatched.

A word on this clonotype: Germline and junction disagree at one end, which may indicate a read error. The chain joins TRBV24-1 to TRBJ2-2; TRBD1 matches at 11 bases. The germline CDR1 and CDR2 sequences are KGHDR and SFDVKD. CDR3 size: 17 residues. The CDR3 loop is CATSDSGQGARTGEMFF. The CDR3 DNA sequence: TGTGCCACCAGTGATTCAGGACAGGGGGCGCGTACCGGGGAGATGTTTTTT.

The CDR3 DNA reads as TGTGCCAGCAGACCGTCCGGGTCTTCGGCAGATACGCAGTATTTT. This gives the protein CASRPSGSSADTQYF. The V and J genes are TRBV7-9 and TRBJ2-3; D unclear. The CDR3 contains 15 residues. Per the germline V gene, CDR1 is SEHNR and CDR2 is FQNEAQ (reference sequence). V was shortened by 6 bases and J by 4 bases, with 17 bases between the two germline ends. Looking up the rest from reference TRBV7-9 and TRBJ2-3 gives the full variable domain: DTGVSQNPRHKITKRGQNVTFRCDPISEHNRLYWYRQTLGQGPEFLTYFQNEAQLEKSRLLSDRFSAERPKGSFSTLEIQRTEQGDSAMYLCASRPSGSSADTQYFGPGTRLTVL.

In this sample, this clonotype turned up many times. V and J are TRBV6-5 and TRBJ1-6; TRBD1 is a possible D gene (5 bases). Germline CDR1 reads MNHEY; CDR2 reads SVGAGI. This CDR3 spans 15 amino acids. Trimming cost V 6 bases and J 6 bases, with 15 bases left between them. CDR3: CASSPRTGGNSPLHF. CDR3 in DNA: TGTGCCAGCAGCCCCAGAACAGGTGGTAATTCACCCCTCCACTTT.

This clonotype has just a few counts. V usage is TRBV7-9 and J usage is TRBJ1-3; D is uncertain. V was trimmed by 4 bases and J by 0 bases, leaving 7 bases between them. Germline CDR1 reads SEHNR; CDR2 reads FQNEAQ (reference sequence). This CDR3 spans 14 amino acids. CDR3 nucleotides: TGTGCCAGCAGCTCACTCAGCTCTGGAAACACCATATATTTT. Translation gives CASSSLSSGNTIYF.

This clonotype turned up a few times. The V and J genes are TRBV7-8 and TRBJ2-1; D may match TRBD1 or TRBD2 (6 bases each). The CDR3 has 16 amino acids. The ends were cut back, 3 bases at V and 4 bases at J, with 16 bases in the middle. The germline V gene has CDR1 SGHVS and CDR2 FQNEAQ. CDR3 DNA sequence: TGTGCCAGCAGCTTGGTCCCGGGGGCTACGTACAATGAGCAGTTCTTC. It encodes CASSLVPGATYNEQFF.

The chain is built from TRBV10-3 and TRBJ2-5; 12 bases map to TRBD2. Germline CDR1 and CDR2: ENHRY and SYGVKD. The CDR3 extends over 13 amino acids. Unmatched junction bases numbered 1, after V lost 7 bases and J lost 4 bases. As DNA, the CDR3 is TGTGCCATCATGGGACTAGCGGGAGAGACCCAGTACTTC. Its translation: CAIMGLAGETQYF.

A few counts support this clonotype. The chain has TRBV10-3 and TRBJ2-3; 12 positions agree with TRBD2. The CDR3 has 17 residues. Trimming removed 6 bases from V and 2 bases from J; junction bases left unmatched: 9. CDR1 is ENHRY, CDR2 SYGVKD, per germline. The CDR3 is CAISGLAGRGNTDTQYF. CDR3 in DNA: TGTGCCATCAGCGGACTAGCGGGAAGGGGCAACACAGATACGCAGTATTTT.

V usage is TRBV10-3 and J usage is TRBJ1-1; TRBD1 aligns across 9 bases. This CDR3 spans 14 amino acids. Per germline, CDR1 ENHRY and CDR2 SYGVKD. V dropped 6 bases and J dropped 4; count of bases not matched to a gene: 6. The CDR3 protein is CAISVGQGGTEAFF. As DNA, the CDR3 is TGTGCCATCAGCGTGGGACAGGGTGGCACTGAAGCTTTCTTT.

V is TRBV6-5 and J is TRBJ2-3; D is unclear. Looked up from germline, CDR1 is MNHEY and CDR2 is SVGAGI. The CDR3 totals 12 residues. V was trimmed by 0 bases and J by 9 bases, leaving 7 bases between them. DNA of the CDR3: TGTGCCAGCAGTTACTCGGGATCCACGCAGTATTTT. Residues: CASSYSGSTQYF.

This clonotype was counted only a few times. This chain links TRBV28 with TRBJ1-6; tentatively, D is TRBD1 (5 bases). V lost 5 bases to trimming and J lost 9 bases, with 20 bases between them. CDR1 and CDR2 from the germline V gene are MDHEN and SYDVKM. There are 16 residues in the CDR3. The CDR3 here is CASSPDGGVRGSPLHF. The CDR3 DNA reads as TGTGCCAGCAGTCCCGATGGGGGAGTAAGGGGTTCACCCCTCCACTTT.

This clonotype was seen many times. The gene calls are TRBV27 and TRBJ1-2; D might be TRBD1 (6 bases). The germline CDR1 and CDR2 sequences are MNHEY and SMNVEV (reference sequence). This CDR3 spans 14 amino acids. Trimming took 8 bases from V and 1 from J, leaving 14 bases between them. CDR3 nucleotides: TGTGCCAGCTCAAGAGGGGGGAATAACTATGGCTACACCTTC. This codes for CASSRGGNNYGYTF.

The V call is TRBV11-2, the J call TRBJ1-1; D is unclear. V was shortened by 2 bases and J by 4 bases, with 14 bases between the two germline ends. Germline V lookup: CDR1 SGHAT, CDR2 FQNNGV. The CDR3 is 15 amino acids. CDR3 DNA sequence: TGTGCCAGCAGCTTAAGGCACACTTTGGGCACTGAAGCTTTCTTT. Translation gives CASSLRHTLGTEAFF.